The rows below give T cell receptor beta chains drawn from one sample of a study of Graves' ophthalmopathy and Graves' hyperthyroidism. TCRdb reanalysed the multiplex PCR reads using MiXCR and keeps one entry per CDR3 protein. Of 1 million to 1.3 million distinct CDR3 sequences in the sample, about two fifths were seen once. The sequenced sample was peripheral blood or thyroid tissue (not recorded which). All receptors derive from an adult man with Graves' hyperthyroidism. CDR3s include the opening cysteine and the closing phenylalanine or tryptophan. Fields, in order: D gene, V gene, clone size, J gene, CDR3 protein, CDR3 DNA. The D gene is left open where the match is weak. The listing skips clone size in some rows; elsewhere it reads once, few, many or a size class.

NA,TRBV11-2,NA,TRBJ2-5,CASSADWGRETQYF,TGTGCCAGCAGCGCGGACTGGGGTCGAGAGACCCAGTACTTC
NA,TRBV10-2,few,TRBJ2-7,CASAYLERQYF,TGCGCCAGCGCATACCTGGAGAGGCAGTACTTC
TRBD1,TRBV11-3,few,TRBJ2-7,CASRTPQGARDYEQYF,TGTGCCAGCAGGACCCCCCAGGGGGCGAGGGATTACGAGCAGTACTTC
NA,TRBV9,many,TRBJ1-1,CASSVGDSNTEAFF,TGTGCCAGCAGCGTAGGTGACAGCAACACTGAAGCTTTCTTT
NA,TRBV6-5,few,TRBJ1-4,CASLEQNSEKLFF,TGTGCCAGCCTCGAACAGAACAGTGAAAAACTGTTTTTT
NA,TRBV6-5,NA,TRBJ2-2,CASSGIETGELFF,TGTGCCAGCAGTGGAATAGAAACCGGGGAGCTGTTTTTT
NA,TRBV6-5,NA,TRBJ2-6,CASSYYRFGANVLTF,TGTGCCAGCAGTTACTACAGGTTTGGGGCCAACGTCCTGACTTTC
NA,TRBV12-3/TRBV12-4,few,TRBJ1-4,CASSKTTLRVLRGKLFF,TGTGCCAGCAGCAAGACCACGCTCAGGGTCCTCAGGGGAAAACTGTTTTTT
TRBD1,TRBV7-9,few,TRBJ1-4,CASSSEPQGAFEKLFF,TGTGCCAGCAGTTCCGAACCACAGGGGGCTTTTGAAAAACTGTTTTTT
TRBD1,TRBV20-1,NA,TRBJ1-2,CSATSGQGSYGYTF,TGCAGTGCTACCTCCGGACAGGGATCGTATGGCTACACCTTC
NA,TRBV7-9,NA,TRBJ1-1,CASSLEFTRGLNTEAFF,TGTGCCAGCAGCTTAGAATTCACAAGGGGTCTCAACACTGAAGCTTTCTTT
NA,TRBV14,many,TRBJ2-5,CASSQVGGDGTQYF,TGTGCCAGCAGCCAAGTAGGGGGAGATGGGACCCAGTACTTC
NA,TRBV5-1,NA,TRBJ1-6,CASKSGSPSYNSPIHF,TGCGCCAGCAAGTCGGGGTCCCCCTCCTATAATTCACCCATCCACTTT
TRBD1,TRBV2,NA,TRBJ2-6,CASNPRTGTYVLTF,TGTGCCAGCAACCCAAGGACAGGGACCTACGTCCTGACTTTC
TRBD2,TRBV10-3,NA,TRBJ2-7,CAIRDTSGGASYEQYF,TGTGCCATCAGAGACACTAGCGGGGGGGCCTCCTACGAGCAGTACTTC
NA,TRBV10-3,few,TRBJ1-1,CAISESQDEAFF,TGTGCCATCAGTGAGTCGCAGGATGAAGCTTTCTTT
NA,TRBV10-3,few,TRBJ2-5,CASSRTVIQETQYF,TGTGCCAGCAGTCGGACAGTGATCCAAGAGACCCAGTACTTC
NA,TRBV4-2,many,TRBJ1-2,CASSQEDRDNYGYTF,TGTGCCAGCAGCCAAGAGGACCGCGACAACTATGGCTACACCTTC
NA,TRBV10-2,NA,TRBJ1-2,CASSEPDSDYGGYTF,TGCGCCAGCAGTGAGCCGGACAGTGATTATGGAGGCTACACCTTC
TRBD1,TRBV10-3,few,TRBJ1-1,CAIGQGNTEAFF,TGTGCCATCGGACAGGGGAACACTGAAGCTTTCTTT
TRBD2,TRBV20-1,NA,TRBJ2-2,CSAKVPTSGRASTGELFF,TGCAGTGCTAAGGTGCCAACTAGCGGGAGGGCCAGCACCGGGGAGCTGTTTTTT
NA,TRBV10-3,few,TRBJ1-6,CAISEAKGMGSPLHF,TGTGCCATCAGTGAAGCAAAGGGCATGGGTTCACCCCTCCACTTT
NA,TRBV5-4,once,TRBJ2-5,CASSLVPPNTSYEQTQYF,TGTGCCAGCAGCTTGGTTCCGCCTAATACCTCCTACGAGCAGACCCAGTACTTC
TRBD1,TRBV10-3,NA,TRBJ1-1,CATNPGTGSEAFF,TGTGCCACTAACCCCGGGACAGGATCTGAAGCTTTCTTT
NA,TRBV2,NA,TRBJ1-5,CASSVTDRQYSNQPQHF,TGTGCCAGCAGTGTAACAGATAGACAATATAGCAATCAGCCCCAGCATTTT
NA,TRBV12-3/TRBV12-4,NA,TRBJ1-1,CASSLEGIGSGNTEAFF,TGTGCCAGCAGTTTAGAGGGCATTGGTAGCGGGAACACTGAAGCTTTCTTT
NA,TRBV30,few,TRBJ2-7,CAWRRVMGSYEQYF,TGTGCCTGGAGAAGGGTGATGGGATCCTACGAGCAGTACTTC
NA,TRBV9,many,TRBJ2-2,CASSVAGPNTGELFF,TGTGCCAGCAGCGTAGCTGGGCCGAACACCGGGGAGCTGTTTTTT
NA,TRBV7-7,many,TRBJ2-5,CASSLGGVVGETQYF,TGTGCCAGCAGCTTAGGCGGGGTCGTAGGAGAGACCCAGTACTTC
NA,TRBV15,many,TRBJ1-5,CATSSDRGNQPQHF,TGTGCCACCAGCTCCGATAGGGGCAATCAGCCCCAGCATTTT
NA,TRBV16,few,TRBJ2-7,CASSQAGSHEQYF,TGTGCCAGCAGCCAGGCAGGGAGCCACGAGCAGTACTTC
NA,TRBV7-9,few,TRBJ2-7,CASSHLAEFYEQYF,TGTGCCAGCAGCCATTTAGCGGAGTTTTACGAGCAGTACTTC
TRBD1,TRBV25-1,NA,TRBJ2-5,CASSHRQGEETQYF,TGTGCCAGCAGTCATCGGCAGGGGGAAGAGACCCAGTACTTC
NA,TRBV29-1,NA,TRBJ1-2,CSVEGGTGQAGYTF,TGCAGCGTTGAAGGAGGAACAGGCCAAGCGGGCTACACCTTC
NA,TRBV19,NA,TRBJ2-7,CASSTSGTGDFYEQYF,TGTGCCAGTAGTACCTCAGGAACAGGTGATTTCTACGAGCAGTACTTC
TRBD1,TRBV20-1,NA,TRBJ2-5,CSARVPTGGGETQYF,TGCAGTGCTAGAGTCCCGACAGGGGGCGGGGAGACCCAGTACTTC
NA,TRBV3-1,few,TRBJ1-6,CASSQEALLSPLHF,TGTGCCAGCAGCCAAGAAGCTTTATTATCACCCCTCCACTTT
TRBD1,TRBV9,once,TRBJ1-2,CASSVDGTGDYTF,TGTGCCAGCAGCGTAGACGGGACAGGCGACTACACCTTC
NA,TRBV29-1,NA,TRBJ1-4,CSVAWGEKLFF,TGCAGCGTTGCCTGGGGAGAAAAACTGTTTTTT
NA,TRBV7-3,many,TRBJ2-5,CASSLIPGGGETQYF,TGTGCCAGCAGCTTAATCCCTGGAGGCGGAGAGACCCAGTACTTC
NA,TRBV6-5,few,TRBJ2-5,CASSPGVARGAQYF,TGTGCCAGCAGTCCCGGTGTGGCCAGGGGGGCCCAGTACTTC
NA,TRBV28,NA,TRBJ1-5,CASSKNRAPSQPQHF,TGTGCCAGCAGTAAGAACCGGGCCCCTAGTCAGCCCCAGCATTTT
TRBD1,TRBV7-9,NA,TRBJ2-2,CASSLPDRVNGELFF,TGTGCCAGCAGCCTACCAGACAGGGTTAACGGGGAGCTGTTTTTT
NA,TRBV12-3/TRBV12-4,many,TRBJ1-2,CASRLRTGYGYTF,TGTGCCAGCAGGCTTAGGACGGGCTATGGCTACACCTTC
NA,TRBV7-2,many,TRBJ1-5,CASSLRINQPQHF,TGTGCCAGCAGCCTCCGGATCAATCAGCCCCAGCATTTT
NA,TRBV6-5,few,TRBJ1-5,CASNANPDNQPQHF,TGTGCCAGCAATGCCAATCCTGACAATCAGCCCCAGCATTTT
TRBD1,TRBV6-6,NA,TRBJ1-2,CASRTLPGQGTNYGYTF,TGTGCCAGCAGAACACTTCCGGGACAGGGAACTAACTATGGCTACACCTTC
TRBD1,TRBV6-5,NA,TRBJ1-1,CATSRDRGTEAFF,TGTGCCACCAGCCGGGACAGGGGCACTGAAGCTTTCTTT
NA,TRBV5-1,NA,TRBJ2-7,CASSFTTSSYEQYF,TGCGCCAGCAGCTTTACCACGAGCTCCTACGAGCAGTACTTC
NA,TRBV7-3,NA,TRBJ2-5,CASSAPTEETQYF,TGTGCCAGCAGCGCCCCGACAGAAGAGACCCAGTACTTC
NA,TRBV29-1,NA,TRBJ2-7,CSVENRALGMGQYF,TGCAGCGTTGAGAACCGGGCCTTAGGTATGGGGCAGTACTTC
NA,TRBV10-3,NA,TRBJ2-5,CAISEVWDIVKTQYF,TGTGCCATCAGTGAGGTATGGGACATCGTGAAGACCCAGTACTTC